The 19 T cell receptor beta chains below all came from one sample that was sequenced in a study of T-cell reconstitution after alpha-beta-depleted transplantation in children. This sample's TCRbeta library carried unique molecular identifier barcodes. Using its own MiXCR run on the PCR reads, TCRdb lists one record per CDR3 protein. This repertoire shows roughly 200,000 distinct CDR3 sequences, 6.6% found once; its top ten account for approximately 6%. The sequencing used PBMCs, collected before TCRalphabeta/CD19-depleted stem cell transplant. These receptors originate from a boy between 2 and 10 years old with acute lymphoblastic leukemia, due to receive a stem cell transplant.

This clonotype has more than one count but fewer than ten. The chain combines TRBV5-1 with TRBJ2-7, with 7 nucleotides matching TRBD1. The CDR3 length is 13 residues. V shed 7 bases, J shed 6 bases, and the junction held 10 bases outside the gene matches. Germline-derived CDR1 and CDR2 are SGHRS and YFSETQ. CDR3 residues: CASGAGTETEQYF. The CDR3 nucleotides read TGCGCCAGCGGTGCCGGGACAGAAACCGAGCAGTACTTC.

The chain joins TRBV20-1 to TRBJ1-2; tentatively, D is TRBD1 (5 bases). V shed 4 bases and J shed 1 base, with 13 bases lying between them. This CDR3 has 14 residues. Per the germline V gene, CDR1 is DFQATT and CDR2 is SNEGSKA (reference sequence). The CDR3 region is CSAKKPDSNYGYTF. In DNA form, the CDR3 reads TGCAGTGCTAAAAAACCCGACAGTAACTATGGCTACACCTTC.

This clonotype was counted a few times. The V gene is TRBV7-6, the J gene TRBJ2-5, with TRBD2 matching 13 bases. Trimming removed 5 bases from V and 5 bases from J; junction bases left unmatched: 11. The germline CDR1 and CDR2 sequences are SGHVS and FNYEAQ. CDR3 length: 17 amino acids. CDR3 protein: CASSQRTSGRAWETQYF. The DNA for the CDR3 is TGTGCCAGCAGCCAGCGCACTAGCGGGAGGGCCTGGGAGACCCAGTACTTC.

This clonotype appeared many times. The J gene is TRBJ1-1, the V gene TRBV29-1, with a possible D match to TRBD1 (6 bases). This CDR3 is built from 12 residues. Germline V lookup: CDR1 SQVTM, CDR2 ANQGSEA. V lost 7 bases and J lost 1, with 10 bases in between. CDR3 protein: CSAIQGNTEAFF. The CDR3 DNA reads TGCAGCGCGATACAGGGGAACACTGAAGCTTTCTTT. The full variable domain, rest sourced from reference TRBV29-1 and TRBJ1-1, is SAVISQKPSRDICQRGTSLTIQCQVDSQVTMMFWYRQQPGQSLTLIATANQGSEATYESGFVIDKFPISRPNLTFSTLTVSNMSPEDSSIYLCSAIQGNTEAFFGQGTRLTVV.

This clonotype appeared many times. V gene TRBV20-1 combines with J gene TRBJ2-7; a possible D gene is TRBD1 (6 bases). V lost 3 bases to trimming and J lost 4 bases, with 16 bases between them. This CDR3 contains 14 residues. The germline CDR1 and CDR2 sequences are DFQATT and SNEGSKA (reference sequence). CDR3 sequence (DNA): TGCAGTGCTAGGTCTGACAGGACGGGGTACGAGCAGTACTTC. Translating gives CSARSDRTGYEQYF.

This clonotype was seen repeatedly, ten times or more. CDR3 sequence: CASGRDEQYF. In DNA form, the CDR3 reads TGTGCCAGCGGCAGAGACGAGCAGTACTTC. The V and J genes are TRBV7-9 and TRBJ2-7, with no clear D. The length of the CDR3 is 10 residues. V gave up 8 bases and J gave up 5 bases, with 7 bases separating them. From germline, CDR1 is SEHNR and CDR2 FQNEAQ (reference sequence).

At least ten counts were recorded for this clonotype. The chain uses TRBV5-1 and TRBJ2-7; 7 bases map to TRBD2. Germline loops: CDR1 SGHRS, CDR2 YFSETQ. Trimming at V came to 0 bases and at J to 3 bases, leaving 15 bases not matched to a gene. CDR3 length equals 18 residues. CDR3 sequence (DNA): TGCGCCAGCAGCTTGGCCAAGCTAGGCGGGGGAATAGTCTACGAGCAGTACTTC. Protein: CASSLAKLGGGIVYEQYF.

This clonotype was counted ten times or more. The chain carries TRBV20-1 and TRBJ2-7, with a possible D match to TRBD2 (6 bases). The germline V and J ends were trimmed by 5 bases and 2 bases, with 19 bases remaining between them. Germline V CDR1 and CDR2: DFQATT, SNEGSKA (reference sequence). The CDR3 spans 15 residues. The CDR3: CSAREPGTYTYEQYF. DNA of the CDR3: TGCAGTGCTCGGGAACCCGGGACTTATACCTACGAGCAGTACTTC.

This clonotype was picked up many times. The chain recombines TRBV7-2 with TRBJ2-1, with 12 bases aligning to TRBD2. Germline CDR1 is SGHTA and CDR2 is FQGNSA. V shed 1 base, J shed 10 bases, and the junction held 5 bases outside the gene matches. The CDR3 loop spans 15 amino acids. CDR3 protein: CASSLGTSGAGEQFF. The CDR3 DNA is TGTGCCAGCAGCTTAGGGACTAGCGGGGCCGGGGAGCAGTTCTTC.

The chain joins TRBV12-3 or TRBV12-4 to TRBJ2-1; 11 bases match TRBD1. The CDR3 has 15 amino acids. The ends lost 0 bases at V and 9 bases at J; junction bases unmatched: 4. The CDR3 sequence: CASSLAGTGGGEQFF. CDR3 coding DNA: TGTGCCAGCAGTTTAGCGGGGACAGGGGGAGGTGAGCAGTTCTTC.

V gene TRBV30 combines with J gene TRBJ2-7; no firm D call. There are 12 residues in the CDR3. V was clipped by 6 bases and J by 5 bases, with 14 bases between them. Germline V gene data show CDR1 as GTSNPN and CDR2 as SVGIG (reference sequence). The CDR3 loop is CACNGPRDEQYF. DNA for the CDR3: TGTGCCTGTAATGGACCGCGCGACGAGCAGTACTTC.

This clonotype was counted a few times. The chain links TRBV12-3 or TRBV12-4 to TRBJ2-3; 13 bases agree with TRBD2. Trimming took 6 bases from V and 6 from J; bases not matched to a gene: 6. CDR3 length: 15 amino acids. In nucleotides, the CDR3 is TGTGCCAGCAGCCAGACTAGCGGGGGGTGGGATACGCAGTATTTT. Its translation: CASSQTSGGWDTQYF.

This clonotype was observed a handful of times. The genes are TRBV20-1 and TRBJ2-5; 10 bases are shared with TRBD2. After removal of 3 bases from V and 5 bases from J, the junction contained 9 bases not matched to a gene. This CDR3 contains 15 residues. The germline CDR1 and CDR2 sequences are DFQATT and SNEGSKA (reference sequence). The DNA for the CDR3 is TGCAGTGCTAGCTCTCCGGGACTAGCGCGGGAGACCCAGTACTTC. It translates to CSASSPGLARETQYF.

This clonotype was seen more than once but under ten times. One end of the junction varies from germline; a read error may be responsible. The chain joins TRBV6-5 to TRBJ1-1, with TRBD1 matching 9 bases. The CDR3 is made up of 13 amino acids. The germline CDR1 and CDR2 sequences are MNHEY and SVGAGI. Written as DNA, the CDR3 is TGTGCCAGCAGTGACTCCGGGACAGGGCAAGCTTTCTTT. The encoded protein is CASSDSGTGQAFF.

This clonotype showed up many times. This sequence joins TRBV5-1 and TRBJ2-1; 13 bases line up with TRBD2. There are 16 residues in the CDR3. J gave up 5 bases and V 4 bases, and 6 bases lay outside the gene matches. Germline assignment: CDR1 SGHRS and CDR2 YFSETQ. The CDR3 is CASSETSGRAHNEQFF. The CDR3, as DNA: TGCGCCAGCAGCGAAACTAGCGGGAGGGCCCACAATGAGCAGTTCTTC.

This clonotype has a count of ten or more. J is TRBJ1-6 and V is TRBV29-1, with D maybe TRBD1 (6 bases). There are 13 residues in the CDR3. The germline CDR1 and CDR2 sequences are SQVTM and ANQGSEA. V gave up 4 bases and J gave up 5 bases, with 9 bases separating them. The CDR3 loop reads CSVAQGHNSPLHF. CDR3 bases: TGCAGCGTTGCACAGGGCCATAATTCACCCCTCCACTTT.

This clonotype was seen at least ten times. The chain employs TRBV11-1 and TRBJ2-1; D unresolved. From germline, CDR1 is SGHAT and CDR2 FQDESV (reference sequence). V was shortened by 5 bases and J by 4 bases, with 18 bases between the two germline ends. The CDR3 length is 16 residues. The CDR3 loop is CASSPDLGPYYNEQFF. The CDR3 DNA is TGTGCCAGCAGCCCTGACCTCGGACCGTATTACAATGAGCAGTTCTTC. The complete variable domain, with remaining parts taken from reference TRBV11-1 and TRBJ2-1, reads EAEVAQSPRYKITEKSQAVAFWCDPISGHATLYWYRQILGQGPELLVQFQDESVVDDSQLPKDRFSAERLKGVDSTLKIQPAELGDSAMYLCASSPDLGPYYNEQFFGPGTRLTVL.

The table lists this clonotype with many counts. V is TRBV20-1 and J is TRBJ2-7, with 9 bases aligning to TRBD1. Per germline, CDR1 DFQATT and CDR2 SNEGSKA (reference sequence). The CDR3 length is 14 residues. The V and J ends lost 3 bases and 2 bases, in that order; junction bases with no gene match: 5. CDR3 region: CSASPTGGAYEQYF. The CDR3 DNA follows: TGCAGTGCTAGCCCGACAGGGGGTGCCTACGAGCAGTACTTC.

This clonotype came up a few times. The chain carries TRBV11-2 and TRBJ2-5; TRBD2 aligns across 10 bases. J gave up 5 bases and V 2 bases, and 8 bases lay outside the gene matches. The length of the CDR3 is 16 residues. Germline lookup yields CDR1 SGHAT and CDR2 FQNNGV. The DNA of the CDR3 is TGTGCCAGCAGCTTACTAGCGGGGGCCCTAGGGGAGACCCAGTACTTC. As protein: CASSLLAGALGETQYF.